This entry is about one T cell receptor beta chain. The data stem from a study of blood T cell repertoires in COVID-19. Study background: The samples span acute and convalescent COVID-19 from the United States, Italy and Spain. T cells, B-cell-depleted T cells, or PBMCs provided the cDNA or gDNA that served as material.

Study processing details: Nucleated cell number was recorded as an estimate derived from reference gene primer amplification. The assay was immunoSEQ multiplex PCR, and TCRdb's table has in-frame clones only and misses some. That table supplies the V and J calls and clone size; D and trimming were determined from the DNA. The sample contains about 42,000 clones, more than 65% of which appear only once. The TCR was taken from a man aged 80 or over with acute or convalescent COVID-19. The sample taken for sequencing was peripheral blood.

The CDR3: CATSDGQAFATNEKLFF. The DNA of the CDR3 is TGTGCCACCAGTGATGGACAGGCCTTTGCAACTAATGAAAAACTGTTTTTT. This chain links TRBV24-1 with TRBJ1-4; 7 bases are shared with TRBD1. Unmatched junction bases numbered 6, after V lost 3 bases and J lost 0 bases. Germline CDR1 and CDR2: KGHDR and SFDVKD. This CDR3 is 17 amino acids long.